This T cell receptor (beta chain) appears in the sequencing data of a study of Graves' ophthalmopathy and Graves' hyperthyroidism (dated by TCRdb to about 2018). Study-level background: Peripheral blood was collected at initial diagnosis, prior to any treatment. To explore V-J signatures distinguishing ophthalmopathy from hyperthyroidism, a discovery set of around 97 patients (around 42 ophthalmopathy, around 55 stable hyperthyroidism) was enrolled. In total, some 130 blood samples were TCR-sequenced: 43 ophthalmopathy, some 75 hyperthyroidism and about 17 hyperthyroidism-to-ophthalmopathy patients. TCR beta repertoire signatures were used to distinguish Graves' ophthalmopathy from Graves' hyperthyroidism and to predict progression to ophthalmopathy. After sampling, hyperthyroidism patients received methimazole starting at 30 mg daily, and ophthalmopathy patients received high-dose intravenous methylprednisolone. An independent validation cohort was composed of approximately 18 hyperthyroidism patients and 17 patients who later progressed from hyperthyroidism to ophthalmopathy. The 100 discovery patients were divided at random into training and test sets in a 7:3 ratio. In roughly six hyperthyroidism patients, the T-cell repertoire of thyroid tissue was compared with the T-cell repertoire of blood. Broader findings and caveats from the paper: No statistical method was used to predetermine the sample size, and group allocation was not hidden from the investigators. Most expanded thyroid clonotypes with frequency above 0.001 were also detected in blood, suggesting blood repertoires may reflect the thyroid immune response. In validation, the model predicted ophthalmopathy progression with less than 71% sensitivity and roughly 72% specificity; about a dozen predicted patients were CT-confirmed with GO in a median of 6.5 months. Ophthalmopathy was separated from stable hyperthyroidism by the 13-signature model with roughly 88% sensitivity and around 81% specificity in cross-validation and with 80%/75% in the test set.

Notes on this clonotype: Its antigen specificity is not known. Base qualities are not recorded, but no much larger clone differs from it by a single base.

The V and J ends are trimmed by 5 bases and 1 base, leaving 17 bases between them. CDR1 and CDR2 are drawn from the germline V gene: MGHRA, YSYEKL. The CDR3 sequence holds 16 residues, the cysteine and phenylalanine included. Only the CDR3 part of the read is kept: 48 bases, read in frame from the first base. For repertoire sequencing, TCR beta CDR3 regions were amplified from RNA transcripts. A first-round RT-PCR used HTBI primers with the Qiagen OneStep RT-PCR kit, followed by a second-round multiplex PCR, size selection and purification. Libraries were sequenced paired-end with 100 bp reads on an Illumina HiSeq2000. In the original analysis: SOAPnuke was used to process the reads, removing any read that contained adapters or uncalled bases, had a mean Phred below 15, or lacked an exact match to the constant primer or identifier. COPE v1.2.5 was used to merge the high-quality paired reads. Each unique nucleotide sequence was treated as a clonotype, and MiTCR v1.1 was used to align the clonotypes to the IMGT TRB V, D and J references. The analysis was limited to V-J combinations with a frequency above 0.0001, which together covered 98% to 99.2% of repertoires. For each V-J combination, a TCR clonal expansion and chaos score was defined as the ratio of F50 clonal expansion to chaos observed in the TCRdist matrix. Welch's t-statistics and random forest were used to reduce features to about a dozen V-J combinations, which were fed into a naive Bayes classifier. Thyroid-blood repertoire similarity was quantified with the Morisita-Horn index. TCRdb trimmed the raw reads at Q25, called clones with MiXCR and kept productive beta chains. One record per CDR3 amino acid sequence lists the most common genes and DNA. The V and J calls reflect TCRdb's pipeline rather than the authors' work. This sample is represented by about 480,000 distinct CDR3 sequences; under 15% of them were singletons. The top ten constitute about a tenth of the sample.

Ophthalmopathy patients were characterized by moderately to severely active disease, a Clinical Activity Score of at least 3, a NOSPECS grade of at least 4, and a disease duration under 3 months. Anyone with other autoimmune diseases, uncontrolled infections, pregnancy or lactation was excluded from the study. Clinical symptoms, serum thyroxine, TRAb, thyroid ultrasound and orbital computed tomography were used for diagnosis. Ficoll-Paque density gradient centrifugation was used to isolate PBMCs from 9.5 to 10 ml of fresh peripheral blood. Total RNA was extracted with Trizol reagent and quality-checked on an Agilent 2100 Bioanalyzer.

In this chain, TRBV4-1 is recombined with TRBJ2-5, with TRBD2 tentatively as D gene (6 bases match). Sequences were obtained from blood. This clonotype was sampled from a woman between 25 and 40 years old with Graves' ophthalmopathy. Donor details come from another sample of the same person, matched by shared clones. The nucleotides read TGCGCCAGCAGCGAAGGGGAAGGGACTGTCCAAGAGACCCAGTACTTC. It codes for CASSEGEGTVQETQYF.